This paragraph covers one TCR beta chain sequence. Its antigen is still unknown. This record comes from a study of CD8+ T cells in alopecia areata. Overall study: Those patients who were treated received oral tofacitinib, which was given at 5 to 10 mg twice daily for moderate-to-severe alopecia areata.

Following RNA extraction, reverse transcription yielded cDNA that acted as the sequencing template. TCRdb keeps only in-frame clones here, not all; method: immunoSEQ multiplex PCR. This sample has about 300,000 clones; 58% occur once, and the top ten carry more than 1.5%. The treatment is: oral pan-JAK inhibitor, 5-10 mg twice daily. Study-wide points: Tofacitinib yielded significantly lower scalp clonality and fewer expanded CD8+ clones among the top 100. In lesional scalp, particularly from alopecia totalis/universalis, clonality was higher than in normal scalp.

Germline CDR1 MDHEN, CDR2 SYDVKM. The ends were cut back, 2 bases at V and 6 bases at J, with 9 bases in the middle. The CDR3 is 13 amino acids. This sequence joins TRBV28 and TRBJ2-3, with D unclear. Sequenced material: CD4+ T cells sorted from blood, taken at week 24, from a patient treated with tofacitinib. The sequence came from a human donor with alopecia areata. The CDR3 protein is CASSLKLADTQYF. In nucleotides, the CDR3 is TGTGCCAGCAGTTTAAAGTTAGCCGATACGCAGTATTTT.